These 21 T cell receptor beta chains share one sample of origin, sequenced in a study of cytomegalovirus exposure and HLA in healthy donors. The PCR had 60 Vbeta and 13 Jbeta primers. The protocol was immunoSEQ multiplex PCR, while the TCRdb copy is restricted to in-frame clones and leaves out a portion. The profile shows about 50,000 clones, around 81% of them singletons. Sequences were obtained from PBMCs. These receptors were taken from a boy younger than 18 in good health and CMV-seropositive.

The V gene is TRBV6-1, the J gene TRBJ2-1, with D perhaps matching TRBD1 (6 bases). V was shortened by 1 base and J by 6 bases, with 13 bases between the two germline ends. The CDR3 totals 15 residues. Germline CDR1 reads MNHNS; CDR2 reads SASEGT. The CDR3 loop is CASSEVGGYPNEQFF. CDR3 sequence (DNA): TGTGCCAGCAGTGAAGTAGGGGGATATCCCAATGAGCAGTTCTTC.

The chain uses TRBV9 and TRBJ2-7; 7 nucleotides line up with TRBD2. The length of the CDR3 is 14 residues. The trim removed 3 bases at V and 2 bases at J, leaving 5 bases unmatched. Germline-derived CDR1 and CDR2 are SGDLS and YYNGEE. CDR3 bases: TGTGCCAGCAGCGCAGCGGGGCCCCCCTACGAGCAGTACTTC. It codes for CASSAAGPPYEQYF.

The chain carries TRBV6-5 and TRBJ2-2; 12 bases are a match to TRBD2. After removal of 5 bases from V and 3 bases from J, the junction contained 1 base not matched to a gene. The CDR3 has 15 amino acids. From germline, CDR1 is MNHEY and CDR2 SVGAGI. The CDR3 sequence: CASSRLAGDTGELFF. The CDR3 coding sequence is TGTGCCAGCAGTCGACTAGCGGGGGACACCGGGGAGCTGTTTTTT.

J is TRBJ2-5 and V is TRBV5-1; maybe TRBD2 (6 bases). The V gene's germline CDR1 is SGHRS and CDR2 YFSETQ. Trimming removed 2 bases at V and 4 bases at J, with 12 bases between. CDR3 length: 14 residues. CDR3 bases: TGCGCCAGCAGCTTAGGGGAGGCGGCAGAGACCCAGTACTTC. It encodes CASSLGEAAETQYF.

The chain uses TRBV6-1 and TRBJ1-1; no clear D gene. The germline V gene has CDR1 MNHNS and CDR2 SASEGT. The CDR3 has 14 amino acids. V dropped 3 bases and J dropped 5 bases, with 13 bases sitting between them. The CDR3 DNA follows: TGTGCCAGCAGTGAGTGGAGGGATCGGACTGAAGCTTTCTTT. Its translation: CASSEWRDRTEAFF.

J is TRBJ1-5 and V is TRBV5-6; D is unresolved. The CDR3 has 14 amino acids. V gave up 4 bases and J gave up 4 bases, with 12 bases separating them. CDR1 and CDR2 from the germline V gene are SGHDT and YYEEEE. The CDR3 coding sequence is TGTGCCAGCAGCAATGAGGGCGGTAATCAGCCCCAGCATTTT. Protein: CASSNEGGNQPQHF.

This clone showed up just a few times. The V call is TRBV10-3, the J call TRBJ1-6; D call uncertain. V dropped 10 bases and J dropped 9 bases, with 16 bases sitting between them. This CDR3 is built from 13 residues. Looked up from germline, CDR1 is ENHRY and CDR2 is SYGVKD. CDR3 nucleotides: TGTGCCACTCAGAAGGAGGGTTCTTCACCCCTCCACTTT. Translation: CATQKEGSSPLHF.

The CDR3 nucleotides read TGTGCCAGCAGCCCGGGGACTAGCGGGGGGTCCTACGAGCAGTACTTC. The encoded protein is CASSPGTSGGSYEQYF. The chain recombines TRBV7-6 with TRBJ2-7; the match to TRBD2 covers 15 bases. The junction had 3 bases not matched to a gene; V was cut back by 5 bases and J by 1 base. The CDR3 length is 16 residues. Germline V CDR1 and CDR2: SGHVS, FNYEAQ.

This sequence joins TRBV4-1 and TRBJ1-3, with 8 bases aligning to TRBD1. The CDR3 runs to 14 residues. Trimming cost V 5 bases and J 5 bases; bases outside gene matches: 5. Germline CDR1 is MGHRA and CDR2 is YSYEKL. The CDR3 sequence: CASSYQGARNTIYF. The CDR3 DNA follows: TGCGCCAGCAGCTACCAGGGGGCGCGAAACACCATATATTTT.

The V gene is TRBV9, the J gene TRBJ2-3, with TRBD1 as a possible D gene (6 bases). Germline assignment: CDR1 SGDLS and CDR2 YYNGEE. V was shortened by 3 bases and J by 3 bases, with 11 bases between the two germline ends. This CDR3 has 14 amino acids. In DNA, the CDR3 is TGTGCCAGCAGCGAGAGGACAGAAACAGATACGCAGTATTTT. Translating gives CASSERTETDTQYF.

Written as DNA, the CDR3 is TGCGCCAGCAATAGACAGGAGAACACTGAAGCTTTCTTT. Protein product: CASNRQENTEAFF. This sequence joins TRBV5-1 and TRBJ1-1; D possibly corresponds to TRBD1 (6 bases). The germline V gene has CDR1 SGHRS and CDR2 YFSETQ. This CDR3 has 13 amino acids. Trimming removed 6 bases at V and 1 base at J, with 10 bases between.

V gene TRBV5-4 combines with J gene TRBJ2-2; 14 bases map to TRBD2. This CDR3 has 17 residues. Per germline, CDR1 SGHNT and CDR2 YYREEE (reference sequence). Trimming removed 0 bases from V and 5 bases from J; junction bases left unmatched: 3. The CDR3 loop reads CASSLARTSGGTGELFF. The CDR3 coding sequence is TGTGCCAGCAGCTTGGCACGGACTAGCGGGGGGACCGGGGAGCTGTTTTTT.

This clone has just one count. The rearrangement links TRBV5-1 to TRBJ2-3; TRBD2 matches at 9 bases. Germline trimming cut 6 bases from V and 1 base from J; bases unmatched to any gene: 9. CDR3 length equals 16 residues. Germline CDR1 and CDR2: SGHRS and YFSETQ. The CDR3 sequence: CASTFLSSGGTDTQYF. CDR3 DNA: TGCGCCAGCACGTTCTTGTCTAGCGGGGGCACAGATACGCAGTATTTT.

The CDR3 spells CAIRGSLNQPQHF. CDR3 coding DNA: TGTGCCATCAGGGGCAGCCTGAATCAGCCCCAGCATTTT. The V and J genes are TRBV10-3 and TRBJ1-5; D is undetermined. The CDR3 loop spans 13 amino acids. CDR1 and CDR2 (germline): ENHRY, SYGVKD. V lost 6 bases and J 4 bases, leaving 10 bases between the germline ends.

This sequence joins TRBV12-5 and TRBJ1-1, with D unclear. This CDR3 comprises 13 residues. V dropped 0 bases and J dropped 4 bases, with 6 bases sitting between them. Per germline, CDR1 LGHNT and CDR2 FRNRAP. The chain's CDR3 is CASGLVSGTEAFF. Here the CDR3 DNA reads TGTGCTAGTGGTTTGGTGTCGGGCACTGAAGCTTTCTTT.

CDR3 nucleotides: TGTGCCACCAGCAGAGCTTCGGGGGAGCAGTACTTC. This translates into CATSRASGEQYF. The rearrangement uses TRBV15 and TRBJ2-7; TRBD2 might be the D (5 bases). CDR1 is LNHNV and CDR2 is YYDKDF in the germline V gene (reference sequence). The CDR3 covers 12 residues. The V and J ends lost 1 base and 7 bases respectively, with 8 bases between them.

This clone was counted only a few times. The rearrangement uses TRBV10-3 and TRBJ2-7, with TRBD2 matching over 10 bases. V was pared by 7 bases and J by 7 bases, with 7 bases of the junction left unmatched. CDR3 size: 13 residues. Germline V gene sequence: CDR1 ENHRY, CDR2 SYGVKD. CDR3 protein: CAITSGGRGEQYF. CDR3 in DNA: TGTGCCATCACTAGCGGGGGTAGAGGGGAGCAGTACTTC.

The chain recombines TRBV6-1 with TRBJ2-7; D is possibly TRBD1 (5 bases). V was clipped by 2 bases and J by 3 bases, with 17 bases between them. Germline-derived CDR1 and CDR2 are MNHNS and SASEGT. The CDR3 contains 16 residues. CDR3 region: CASSEFQGLSYYEQYF. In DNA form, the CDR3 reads TGTGCCAGCAGTGAATTTCAGGGCCTCTCCTACTACGAGCAGTACTTC.

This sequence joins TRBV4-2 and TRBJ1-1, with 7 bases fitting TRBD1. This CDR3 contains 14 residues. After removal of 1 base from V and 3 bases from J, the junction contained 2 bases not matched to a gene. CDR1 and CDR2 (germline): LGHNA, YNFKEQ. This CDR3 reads CASSQVGTDTEAFF. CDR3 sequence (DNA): TGTGCCAGCAGCCAAGTCGGGACAGACACTGAAGCTTTCTTT.

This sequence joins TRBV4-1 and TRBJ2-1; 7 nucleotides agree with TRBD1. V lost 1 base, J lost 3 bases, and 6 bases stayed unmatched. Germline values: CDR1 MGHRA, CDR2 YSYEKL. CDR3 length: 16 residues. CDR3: CASSQAPGQNYNEQFF. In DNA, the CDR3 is TGCGCCAGCAGCCAAGCGCCGGGACAGAACTACAATGAGCAGTTCTTC.

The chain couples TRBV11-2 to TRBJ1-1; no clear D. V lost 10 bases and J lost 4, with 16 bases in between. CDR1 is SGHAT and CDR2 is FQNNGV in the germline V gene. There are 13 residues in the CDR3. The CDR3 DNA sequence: TGTGCCACGTACCAGCGGGAGAGCACTGAAGCTTTCTTT. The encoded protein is CATYQRESTEAFF.